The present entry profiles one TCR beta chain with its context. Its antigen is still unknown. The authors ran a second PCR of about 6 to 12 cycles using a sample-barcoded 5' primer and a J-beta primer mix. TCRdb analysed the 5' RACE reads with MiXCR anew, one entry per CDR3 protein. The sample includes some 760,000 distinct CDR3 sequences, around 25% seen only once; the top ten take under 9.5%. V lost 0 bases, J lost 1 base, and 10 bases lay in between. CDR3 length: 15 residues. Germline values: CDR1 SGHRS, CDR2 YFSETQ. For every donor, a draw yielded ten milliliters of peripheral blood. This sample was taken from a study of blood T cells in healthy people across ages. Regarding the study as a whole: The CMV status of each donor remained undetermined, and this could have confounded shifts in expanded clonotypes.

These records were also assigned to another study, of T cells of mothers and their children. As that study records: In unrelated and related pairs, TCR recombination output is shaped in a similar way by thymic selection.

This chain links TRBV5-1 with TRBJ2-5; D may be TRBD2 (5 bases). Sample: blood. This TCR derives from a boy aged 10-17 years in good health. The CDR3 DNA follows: TGCGCCAGCAGCTTGGAACCCCGGGGCCAAGAGACCCAGTACTTC. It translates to CASSLEPRGQETQYF. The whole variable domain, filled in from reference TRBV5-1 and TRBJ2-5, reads KAGVTQTPRYLIKTRGQQVTLSCSPISGHRSVSWYQQTPGQGLQFLFEYFSETQRNKGNFPGRFSGRQFSNSRSEMNVSTLELGDSALYLCASSLEPRGQETQYFGPGTRLLVL.